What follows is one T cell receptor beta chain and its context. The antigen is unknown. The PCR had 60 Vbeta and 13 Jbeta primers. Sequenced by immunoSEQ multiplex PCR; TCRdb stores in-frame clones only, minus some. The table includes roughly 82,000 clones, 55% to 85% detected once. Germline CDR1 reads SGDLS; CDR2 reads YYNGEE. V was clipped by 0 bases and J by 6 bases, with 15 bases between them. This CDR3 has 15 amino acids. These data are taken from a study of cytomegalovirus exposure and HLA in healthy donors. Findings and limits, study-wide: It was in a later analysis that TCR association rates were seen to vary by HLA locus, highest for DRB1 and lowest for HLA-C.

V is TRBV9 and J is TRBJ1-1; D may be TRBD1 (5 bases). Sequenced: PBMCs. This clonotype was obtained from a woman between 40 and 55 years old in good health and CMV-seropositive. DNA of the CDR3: TGTGCCAGCAGCGTAGGCAGTTGGGGCGCGGCTGAAGCTTTCTTT. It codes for CASSVGSWGAAEAFF.